These T cell receptor beta chains were read from a single sample in a study of PD-1 blockade in classical Hodgkin lymphoma. Sequencing was performed with immunoSEQ multiplex PCR; in TCRdb, only in-frame clones are kept and a portion is missing. Of 10,000 to 15,000 clones in the sample, 90% were seen once. Specimen: CD4+ T cells from blood, collected at baseline. These receptors all stem from a human donor with classical Hodgkin lymphoma. CDR3s include the opening cysteine and the closing phenylalanine or tryptophan. Each record gives: D gene, clone size, J gene, V gene, CDR3 protein, CDR3 DNA. A D gene is named only where the DNA matches it firmly. The size of a clone is reported for some rows only, either as once, few or many, or as a class for expanded clones.

.	.	TRBJ1-3	TRBV18	CASSPPRGDSGNTIYF	TGTGCCAGCTCACCACCTCGAGGAGACTCTGGAAACACCATATATTTT
TRBD1	once	TRBJ2-1	TRBV19	CASSAQGVAYNEQFF	TGTGCCAGTAGTGCACAGGGGGTCGCCTACAATGAGCAGTTCTTC
.	.	TRBJ2-7	TRBV5-4	CASSRYAGAAYEQYF	TGTGCCAGCAGTCGATACGCGGGGGCCGCCTACGAGCAGTACTTC
TRBD1	once	TRBJ2-7	TRBV5-4	CASSFIVGTGSYEQYF	TGTGCCAGCAGCTTTATCGTGGGGACAGGGTCCTACGAGCAGTACTTC
.	.	TRBJ1-3	TRBV6-4	CASTGSSGNTIYF	TGTGCCAGCACGGGCTCCTCTGGAAACACCATATATTTT
TRBD1	.	TRBJ2-2	TRBV28	CASSSTGGTGELFF	TGTGCCAGCAGCTCAACAGGGGGTACCGGGGAGCTGTTTTTT
TRBD2	.	TRBJ2-3	TRBV5-1	CASLAGDSTDTQYF	TGCGCCAGCTTAGCGGGAGATAGCACAGATACGCAGTATTTT
.	.	TRBJ2-7	TRBV6-6	CASSYGLAGGEQYF	TGTGCCAGCAGTTACGGGTTAGCAGGTGGAGAGCAGTACTTC
.	.	TRBJ1-2	TRBV29-1	CSVGGGKGYGYTF	TGCAGCGTTGGGGGCGGGAAGGGCTATGGCTACACCTTC
.	.	TRBJ2-7	TRBV5-5	CASSSTLTDVSYEQYF	TGTGCCAGCAGCTCAACCCTGACAGATGTCTCCTACGAGCAGTACTTC
TRBD2	.	TRBJ2-5	TRBV7-3	CASSRTSGREETQYF	TGTGCCAGCTCCCGGACTAGCGGGAGGGAAGAGACCCAGTACTTC
.	.	TRBJ2-2	TRBV5-5	CASSLGSPGTGELFF	TGTGCCAGCAGCTTGGGGAGCCCCGGGACCGGGGAGCTGTTTTTT
.	.	TRBJ2-7	TRBV27	CASSSQGYEQYF	TGTGCCAGCAGCTCACAGGGCTACGAGCAGTACTTC
TRBD2	.	TRBJ2-3	TRBV19	CARWTSGRGPYF	TGTGCCAGGTGGACTAGCGGGAGGGGTCCGTATTTT
.	.	TRBJ1-6	TRBV5-6	CASSFGRRGSPLHF	TGTGCCAGCAGCTTTGGGCGACGGGGATCACCCCTCCACTTT
.	few	TRBJ1-5	TRBV7-9	CASSPHSGNSNQPQHF	TGTGCCAGCAGCCCCCACTCTGGCAATAGCAATCAGCCCCAGCATTTT
.	.	TRBJ2-3	TRBV5-1	CASSLRDLRTDTQYF	TGCGCCAGCAGCTTGAGGGACCTCAGGACAGATACGCAGTATTTT
.	once	TRBJ2-1	TRBV14	CASSQSRPAPSSYNEQFF	TGTGCCAGCAGCCAAAGTAGGCCAGCTCCGAGCTCCTACAATGAGCAGTTCTTC
.	.	TRBJ2-1	TRBV4-2	CASSHRGGTDNEQFF	TGTGCCAGCAGCCACCGGGGCGGGACTGACAATGAGCAGTTCTTC
.	.	TRBJ2-1	TRBV18	CASSPPGDGGTEQFF	TGTGCCAGCTCACCACCGGGGGATGGCGGGACAGAGCAGTTCTTC
.	.	TRBJ1-5	TRBV19	CASSIMDSNQPQHF	TGTGCCAGTAGTATAATGGACAGTAATCAGCCCCAGCATTTT
.	.	TRBJ1-1	TRBV28	CASSLGKMNTEAFF	TGTGCCAGCAGCTTGGGCAAGATGAACACTGAAGCTTTCTTT
TRBD2	.	TRBJ2-3	TRBV13	CASSLIAGGPRSTDTQYF	TGTGCCAGCAGCTTGATAGCGGGGGGTCCGCGGAGCACAGATACGCAGTATTTT
.	.	TRBJ1-6	TRBV18	CASSPRGGNSPLHF	TGTGCCAGCTCACCGAGGGGAGGGAATTCACCCCTCCACTTT
TRBD2	.	TRBJ2-5	TRBV9	CASSETSGGAWETQYF	TGTGCCAGCAGCGAAACTAGCGGGGGGGCCTGGGAGACCCAGTACTTC
.	.	TRBJ2-5	TRBV5-1	CASSPLKETQYF	TGCGCCAGCAGCCCGTTAAAAGAGACCCAGTACTTC
.	.	TRBJ2-2	TRBV21-1	CASSSRDGWELFF	TGTGCCAGCAGCAGCAGGGACGGGTGGGAGCTGTTTTTT
TRBD1	.	TRBJ1-5	TRBV19	CASRRGTAGYSNQPQHF	TGTGCCAGTCGCCGAGGGACAGCCGGATATAGCAATCAGCCCCAGCATTTT
.	.	TRBJ2-3	TRBV2	CASTLTDTQYF	TGTGCCAGCACCCTCACAGATACGCAGTATTTT
.	.	TRBJ2-4	TRBV19	CASSRSRDFNIQYF	TGTGCCAGTAGTAGATCCCGGGACTTCAACATTCAGTACTTC
.	.	TRBJ1-2	TRBV7-2	CADSDVTNYGYTF	TGTGCCGATTCGGACGTTACTAACTATGGCTACACCTTC
.	.	TRBJ1-2	TRBV28	CASSHVRGYTF	TGTGCCAGCAGTCACGTTAGGGGTTACACCTTC
TRBD1	.	TRBJ1-5	TRBV11-2	CASSLGTGAKYSNQPQHF	TGTGCCAGCAGCTTGGGGACAGGGGCGAAATATAGCAATCAGCCCCAGCATTTT
.	.	TRBJ2-1	TRBV29-1	CSVVDATRGPEFF	TGCAGCGTTGTGGACGCTACCAGGGGCCCGGAGTTCTTC
.	.	TRBJ1-5	TRBV7-8	CASSLVGPQPQHF	TGTGCCAGCAGCTTAGTAGGGCCCCAGCCCCAGCATTTT